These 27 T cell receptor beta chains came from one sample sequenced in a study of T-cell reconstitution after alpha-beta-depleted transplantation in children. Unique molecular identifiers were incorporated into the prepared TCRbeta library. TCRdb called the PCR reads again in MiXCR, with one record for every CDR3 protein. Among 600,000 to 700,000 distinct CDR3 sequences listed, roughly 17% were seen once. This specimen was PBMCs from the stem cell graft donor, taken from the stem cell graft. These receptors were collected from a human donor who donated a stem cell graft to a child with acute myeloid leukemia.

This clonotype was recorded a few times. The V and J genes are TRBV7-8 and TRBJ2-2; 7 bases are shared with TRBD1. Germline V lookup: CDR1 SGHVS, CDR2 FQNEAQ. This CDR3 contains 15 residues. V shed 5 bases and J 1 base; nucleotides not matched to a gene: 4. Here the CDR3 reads CASSLGQMNTGELFF. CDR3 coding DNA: TGTGCCAGCAGCCTGGGACAGATGAACACCGGGGAGCTGTTTTTT. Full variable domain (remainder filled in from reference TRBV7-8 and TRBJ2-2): GAGVSQSPRYKVAKRGQDVALRCDPISGHVSLFWYQQALGQGPEFLTYFQNEAQLDKSGLPSDRFFAERPEGSVSTLKIQRTQQEDSAVYLCASSLGQMNTGELFFGEGSRLTVL.

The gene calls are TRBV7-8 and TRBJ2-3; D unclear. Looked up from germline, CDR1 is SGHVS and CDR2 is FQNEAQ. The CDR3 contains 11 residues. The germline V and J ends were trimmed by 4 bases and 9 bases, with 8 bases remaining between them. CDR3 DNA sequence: TGTGCCAGCAGCTCCCCCTCGACGCAGTATTTT. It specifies CASSSPSTQYF.

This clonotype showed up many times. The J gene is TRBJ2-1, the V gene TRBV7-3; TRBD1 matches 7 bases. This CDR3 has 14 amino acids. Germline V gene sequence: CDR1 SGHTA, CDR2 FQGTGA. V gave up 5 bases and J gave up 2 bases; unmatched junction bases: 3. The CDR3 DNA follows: TGTGCCAGCAGCCCAGGGGGTGCCTACAATGAGCAGTTCTTC. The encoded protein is CASSPGGAYNEQFF. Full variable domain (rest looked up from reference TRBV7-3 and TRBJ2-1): GAGVSQTPSNKVTEKGKYVELRCDPISGHTALYWYRQSLGQGPEFLIYFQGTGAADDSGLPNDRFFAVRPEGSVSTLKIQRTERGDSAVYLCASSPGGAYNEQFFGPGTRLTVL.

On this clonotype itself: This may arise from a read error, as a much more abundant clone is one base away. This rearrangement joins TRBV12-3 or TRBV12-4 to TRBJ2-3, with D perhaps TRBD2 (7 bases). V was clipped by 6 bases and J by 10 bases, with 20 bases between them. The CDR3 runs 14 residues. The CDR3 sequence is CASRRLGGAYPQYF. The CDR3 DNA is TGTGCCAGCAGAAGACTAGGGGGGGCTTATCCGCAGTATTTT.

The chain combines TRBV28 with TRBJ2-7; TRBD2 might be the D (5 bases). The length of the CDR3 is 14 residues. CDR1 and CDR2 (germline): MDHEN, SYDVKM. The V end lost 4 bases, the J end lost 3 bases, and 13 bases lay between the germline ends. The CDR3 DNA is TGTGCCAGCAGTTCTACGGACTCCTTCTACGAGCAGTACGTC. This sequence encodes CASSSTDSFYEQYV.

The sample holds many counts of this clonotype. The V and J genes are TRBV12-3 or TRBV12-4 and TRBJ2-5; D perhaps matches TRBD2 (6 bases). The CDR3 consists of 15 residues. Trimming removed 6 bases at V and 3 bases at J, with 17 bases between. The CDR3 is CASRPSFGGEETQYF. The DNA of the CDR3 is TGTGCCAGCAGGCCTTCCTTCGGAGGGGAAGAGACCCAGTACTTC.

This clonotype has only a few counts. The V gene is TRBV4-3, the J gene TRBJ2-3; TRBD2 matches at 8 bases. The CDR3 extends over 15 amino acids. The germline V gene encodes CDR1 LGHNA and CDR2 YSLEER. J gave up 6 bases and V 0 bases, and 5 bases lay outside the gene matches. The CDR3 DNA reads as TGCGCCAGCAGCCAAGATGCGGGGGGCCTGGATACGCAGTATTTT. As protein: CASSQDAGGLDTQYF.

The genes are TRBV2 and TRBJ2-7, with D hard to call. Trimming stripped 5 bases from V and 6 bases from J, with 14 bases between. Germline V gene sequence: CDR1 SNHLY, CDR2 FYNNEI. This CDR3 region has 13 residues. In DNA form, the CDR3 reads TGTGCCAGCAGTAAGACCTTACAAGTCGAGCAGTACTTC. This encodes CASSKTLQVEQYF. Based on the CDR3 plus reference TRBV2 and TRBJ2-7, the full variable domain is EPEVTQTPSHQVTQMGQEVILRCVPISNHLYFYWYRQILGQKVEFLVSFYNNEISEKSEIFDDQFSVERPDGSNFTLKIRSTKLEDSAMYFCASSKTLQVEQYFGPGTRLTVT.

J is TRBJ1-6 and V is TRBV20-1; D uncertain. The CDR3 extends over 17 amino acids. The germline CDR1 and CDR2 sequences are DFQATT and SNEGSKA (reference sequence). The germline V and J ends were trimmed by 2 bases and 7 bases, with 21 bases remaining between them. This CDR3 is CSARRAGGMPENSPLHF. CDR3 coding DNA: TGCAGTGCTAGAAGGGCAGGTGGGATGCCTGAGAATTCACCCCTCCACTTT.

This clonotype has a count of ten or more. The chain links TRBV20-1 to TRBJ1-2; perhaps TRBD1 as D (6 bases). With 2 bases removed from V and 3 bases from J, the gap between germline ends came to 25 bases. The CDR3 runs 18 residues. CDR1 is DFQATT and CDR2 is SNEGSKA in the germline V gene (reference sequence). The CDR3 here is CSARIPGRGARADYGYTF. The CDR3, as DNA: TGCAGTGCTAGAATTCCAGGTCGGGGGGCGCGGGCCGACTATGGCTACACCTTC.

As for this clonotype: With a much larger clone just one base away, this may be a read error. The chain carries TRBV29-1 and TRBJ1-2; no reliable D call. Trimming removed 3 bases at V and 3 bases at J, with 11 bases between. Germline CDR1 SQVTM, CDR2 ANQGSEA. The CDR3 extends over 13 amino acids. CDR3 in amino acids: CSVESGSDYGYTF. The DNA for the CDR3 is TGCAGCGTTGAGTCCGGGTCAGACTATGGCTACACCTTC. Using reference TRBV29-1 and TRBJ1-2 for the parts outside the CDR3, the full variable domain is SAVISQKPSRDICQRGTSLTIQCQVDSQVTMMFWYRQQPGQSLTLIATANQGSEATYESGFVIDKFPISRPNLTFSTLTVSNMSPEDSSIYLCSVESGSDYGYTFGSGTRLTVV.

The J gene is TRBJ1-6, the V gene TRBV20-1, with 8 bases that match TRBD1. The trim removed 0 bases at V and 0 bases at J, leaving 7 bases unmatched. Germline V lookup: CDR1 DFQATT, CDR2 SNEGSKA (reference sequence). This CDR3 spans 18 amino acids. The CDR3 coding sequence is TGCAGTGCTAGAGAAGCGGACAGGGAAAGCTCCTATAATTCACCCCTCCACTTT. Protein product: CSAREADRESSYNSPLHF.

The CDR3 DNA follows: TGTGCCAGCAGCTTAATCGAATTCACAGATACGCAGTATTTT. Its translation is CASSLIEFTDTQYF. This chain joins TRBV7-8 and TRBJ2-3; D uncertain. CDR1 is SGHVS and CDR2 is FQNEAQ in the germline V gene. This CDR3 is built from 14 residues. V dropped 2 bases and J dropped 2 bases, with 8 bases sitting between them.

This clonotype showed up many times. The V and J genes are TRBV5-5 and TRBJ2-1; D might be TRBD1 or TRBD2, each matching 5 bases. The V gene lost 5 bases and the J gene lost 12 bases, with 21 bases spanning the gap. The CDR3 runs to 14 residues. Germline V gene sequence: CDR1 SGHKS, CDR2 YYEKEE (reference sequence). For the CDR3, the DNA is TGTGCCAGCAGGTGGGACCCTGGTCGAATAGGGCAGTTCTTC. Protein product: CASRWDPGRIGQFF. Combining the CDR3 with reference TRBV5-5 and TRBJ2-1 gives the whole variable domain DAGVTQSPTHLIKTRGQQVTLRCSPISGHKSVSWYQQVLGQGPQFIFQYYEKEERGRGNFPDRFSARQFPNYSSELNVNALLLGDSALYLCASRWDPGRIGQFFGPGTRLTVL.

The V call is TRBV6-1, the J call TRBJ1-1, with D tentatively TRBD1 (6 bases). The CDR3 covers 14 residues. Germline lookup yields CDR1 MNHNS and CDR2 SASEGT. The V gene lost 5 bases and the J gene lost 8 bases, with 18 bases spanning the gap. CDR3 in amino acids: CASSLWTVAPEAFF. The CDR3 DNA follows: TGTGCCAGCAGTCTTTGGACAGTCGCCCCCGAAGCTTTCTTT.

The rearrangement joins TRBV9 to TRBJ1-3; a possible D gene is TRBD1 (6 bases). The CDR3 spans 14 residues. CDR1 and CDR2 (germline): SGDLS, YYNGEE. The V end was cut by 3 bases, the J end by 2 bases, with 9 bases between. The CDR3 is CASSAGTTGNTIYF. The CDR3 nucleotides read TGTGCCAGCAGCGCCGGGACAACTGGAAACACCATATATTTT.

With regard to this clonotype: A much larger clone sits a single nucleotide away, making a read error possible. The chain's CDR3 is CSAQGSGGKNAQYF. CDR3 nucleotide sequence: TGCAGTGCCCAGGGTAGCGGGGGGAAAAATGCGCAGTATTTT. The V call is TRBV20-1, the J call TRBJ2-3; 10 nucleotides match TRBD2. Germline V gene lookup returns CDR1 DFQATT and CDR2 SNEGSKA (reference sequence). Germline trimming cut 6 bases from V and 10 bases from J; bases unmatched to any gene: 13. The CDR3 loop spans 14 amino acids.

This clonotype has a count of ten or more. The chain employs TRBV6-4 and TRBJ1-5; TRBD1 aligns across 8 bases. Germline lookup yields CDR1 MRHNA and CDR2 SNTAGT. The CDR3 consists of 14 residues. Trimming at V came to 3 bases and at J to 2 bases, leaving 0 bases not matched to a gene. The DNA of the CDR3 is TGTGCCAGCAGTGAACAGGGGGGCAATCAGCCCCAGCATTTT. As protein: CASSEQGGNQPQHF.

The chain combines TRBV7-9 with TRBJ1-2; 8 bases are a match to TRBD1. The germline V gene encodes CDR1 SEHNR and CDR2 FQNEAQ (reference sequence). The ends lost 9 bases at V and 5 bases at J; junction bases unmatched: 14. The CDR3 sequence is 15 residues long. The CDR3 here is CASRQGPEPRYGYTF. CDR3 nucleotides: TGTGCCAGTCGACAGGGGCCCGAGCCGCGGTATGGCTACACCTTC.

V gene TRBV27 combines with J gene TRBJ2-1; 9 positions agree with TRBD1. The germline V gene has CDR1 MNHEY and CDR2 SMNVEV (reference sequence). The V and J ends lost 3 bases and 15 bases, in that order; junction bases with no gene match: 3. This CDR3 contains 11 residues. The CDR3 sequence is CASSFGQGWFF. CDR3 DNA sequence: TGTGCCAGCAGTTTCGGACAGGGGTGGTTCTTC.

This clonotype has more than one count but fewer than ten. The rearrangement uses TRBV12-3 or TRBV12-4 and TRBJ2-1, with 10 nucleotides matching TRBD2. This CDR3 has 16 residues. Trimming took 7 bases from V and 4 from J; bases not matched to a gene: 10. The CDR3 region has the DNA TGTGCCAGCACCGAGTCAGGGACTAGCGTATACAATGAGCAGTTCTTC. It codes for CASTESGTSVYNEQFF.

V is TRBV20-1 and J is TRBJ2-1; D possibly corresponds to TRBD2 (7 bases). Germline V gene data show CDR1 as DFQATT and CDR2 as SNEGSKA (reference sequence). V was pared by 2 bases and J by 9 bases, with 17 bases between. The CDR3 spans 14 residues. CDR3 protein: CSARYGGPLGEQFF. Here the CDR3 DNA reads TGCAGTGCTAGATACGGGGGGCCCCTTGGTGAGCAGTTCTTC.

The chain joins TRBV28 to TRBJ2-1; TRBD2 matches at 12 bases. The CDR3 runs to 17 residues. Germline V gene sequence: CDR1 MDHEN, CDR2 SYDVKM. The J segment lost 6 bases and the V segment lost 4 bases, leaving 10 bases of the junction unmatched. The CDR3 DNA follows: TGTGCCAGCAGTTCCGCCGGCCTAGCGGGGGGGCGCAATGAGCAGTTCTTC. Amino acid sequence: CASSSAGLAGGRNEQFF. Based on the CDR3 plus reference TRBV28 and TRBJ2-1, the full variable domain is DVKVTQSSRYLVKRTGEKVFLECVQDMDHENMFWYRQDPGLGLRLIYFSYDVKMKEKGDIPEGYSVSREKKERFSLILESASTNQTSMYLCASSSAGLAGGRNEQFFGPGTRLTVL.

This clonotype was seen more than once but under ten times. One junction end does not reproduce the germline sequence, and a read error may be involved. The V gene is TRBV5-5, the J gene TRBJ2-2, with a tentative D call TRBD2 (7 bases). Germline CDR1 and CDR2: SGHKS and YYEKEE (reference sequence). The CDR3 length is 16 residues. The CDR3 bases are TGTGCCAGCAGTTTGGGAGGGGGGCAGAACACCGGGGAGCTGTTTTTT. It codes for CASSLGGGQNTGELFF.

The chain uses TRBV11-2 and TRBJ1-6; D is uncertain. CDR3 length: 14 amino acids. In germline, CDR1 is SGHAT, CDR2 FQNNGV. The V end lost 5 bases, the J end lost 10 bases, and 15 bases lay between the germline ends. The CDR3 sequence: CASSPLGGASPLHF. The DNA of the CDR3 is TGTGCCAGCAGCCCCCTCGGAGGTGCCTCACCCCTCCACTTT.

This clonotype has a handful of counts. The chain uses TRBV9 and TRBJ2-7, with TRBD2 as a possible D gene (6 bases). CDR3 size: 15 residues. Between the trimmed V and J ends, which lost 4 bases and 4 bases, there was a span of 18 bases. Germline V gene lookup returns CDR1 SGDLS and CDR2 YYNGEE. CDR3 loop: CASSLEGGRIYEQYF. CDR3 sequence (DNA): TGTGCCAGCAGCCTCGAGGGAGGCAGGATTTACGAGCAGTACTTC.

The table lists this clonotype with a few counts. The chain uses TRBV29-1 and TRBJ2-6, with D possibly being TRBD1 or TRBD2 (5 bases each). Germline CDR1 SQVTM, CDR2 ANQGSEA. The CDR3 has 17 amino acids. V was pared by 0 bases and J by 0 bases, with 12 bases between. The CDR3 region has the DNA TGCAGCGTTGAAGATCTGGGACGGAGCTCTGGGGCCAACGTCCTGACTTTC. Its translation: CSVEDLGRSSGANVLTF.